This T cell receptor beta chain originates from a study of T cell repertoires in cytomegalovirus infection. Study-wide context: Signatures in public TCR beta sequences pointed to both CMV infection and matching HLA type.

Of note for this clonotype: The antigen is unknown.

Germline CDR1 is MDHEN and CDR2 is SYDVKM. Between the trimmed V and J ends, which lost 2 bases and 14 bases, there was a span of 16 bases. There are 14 residues in the CDR3. TCRdb re-called the reads with MiXCR, one entry per CDR3 protein. Seen here are 450,000 to 550,000 distinct CDR3 sequences, roughly 43% observed once, and the top ten hold around two fifths. This sample comprised cultured PBMCs, obtained from culture after CMV antigen stimulation. The chain is built from TRBV28 and TRBJ1-6, with D tentatively TRBD1 (5 bases). This TCR derives from a human donor in good health (CMV status not recorded). Some clones in this sample may be carry-over from other donors' samples. CDR3: CASSLGQGPYTLHF. The CDR3 DNA reads as TGTGCCAGCAGTTTAGGCCAGGGCCCCTATACCCTCCACTTT.